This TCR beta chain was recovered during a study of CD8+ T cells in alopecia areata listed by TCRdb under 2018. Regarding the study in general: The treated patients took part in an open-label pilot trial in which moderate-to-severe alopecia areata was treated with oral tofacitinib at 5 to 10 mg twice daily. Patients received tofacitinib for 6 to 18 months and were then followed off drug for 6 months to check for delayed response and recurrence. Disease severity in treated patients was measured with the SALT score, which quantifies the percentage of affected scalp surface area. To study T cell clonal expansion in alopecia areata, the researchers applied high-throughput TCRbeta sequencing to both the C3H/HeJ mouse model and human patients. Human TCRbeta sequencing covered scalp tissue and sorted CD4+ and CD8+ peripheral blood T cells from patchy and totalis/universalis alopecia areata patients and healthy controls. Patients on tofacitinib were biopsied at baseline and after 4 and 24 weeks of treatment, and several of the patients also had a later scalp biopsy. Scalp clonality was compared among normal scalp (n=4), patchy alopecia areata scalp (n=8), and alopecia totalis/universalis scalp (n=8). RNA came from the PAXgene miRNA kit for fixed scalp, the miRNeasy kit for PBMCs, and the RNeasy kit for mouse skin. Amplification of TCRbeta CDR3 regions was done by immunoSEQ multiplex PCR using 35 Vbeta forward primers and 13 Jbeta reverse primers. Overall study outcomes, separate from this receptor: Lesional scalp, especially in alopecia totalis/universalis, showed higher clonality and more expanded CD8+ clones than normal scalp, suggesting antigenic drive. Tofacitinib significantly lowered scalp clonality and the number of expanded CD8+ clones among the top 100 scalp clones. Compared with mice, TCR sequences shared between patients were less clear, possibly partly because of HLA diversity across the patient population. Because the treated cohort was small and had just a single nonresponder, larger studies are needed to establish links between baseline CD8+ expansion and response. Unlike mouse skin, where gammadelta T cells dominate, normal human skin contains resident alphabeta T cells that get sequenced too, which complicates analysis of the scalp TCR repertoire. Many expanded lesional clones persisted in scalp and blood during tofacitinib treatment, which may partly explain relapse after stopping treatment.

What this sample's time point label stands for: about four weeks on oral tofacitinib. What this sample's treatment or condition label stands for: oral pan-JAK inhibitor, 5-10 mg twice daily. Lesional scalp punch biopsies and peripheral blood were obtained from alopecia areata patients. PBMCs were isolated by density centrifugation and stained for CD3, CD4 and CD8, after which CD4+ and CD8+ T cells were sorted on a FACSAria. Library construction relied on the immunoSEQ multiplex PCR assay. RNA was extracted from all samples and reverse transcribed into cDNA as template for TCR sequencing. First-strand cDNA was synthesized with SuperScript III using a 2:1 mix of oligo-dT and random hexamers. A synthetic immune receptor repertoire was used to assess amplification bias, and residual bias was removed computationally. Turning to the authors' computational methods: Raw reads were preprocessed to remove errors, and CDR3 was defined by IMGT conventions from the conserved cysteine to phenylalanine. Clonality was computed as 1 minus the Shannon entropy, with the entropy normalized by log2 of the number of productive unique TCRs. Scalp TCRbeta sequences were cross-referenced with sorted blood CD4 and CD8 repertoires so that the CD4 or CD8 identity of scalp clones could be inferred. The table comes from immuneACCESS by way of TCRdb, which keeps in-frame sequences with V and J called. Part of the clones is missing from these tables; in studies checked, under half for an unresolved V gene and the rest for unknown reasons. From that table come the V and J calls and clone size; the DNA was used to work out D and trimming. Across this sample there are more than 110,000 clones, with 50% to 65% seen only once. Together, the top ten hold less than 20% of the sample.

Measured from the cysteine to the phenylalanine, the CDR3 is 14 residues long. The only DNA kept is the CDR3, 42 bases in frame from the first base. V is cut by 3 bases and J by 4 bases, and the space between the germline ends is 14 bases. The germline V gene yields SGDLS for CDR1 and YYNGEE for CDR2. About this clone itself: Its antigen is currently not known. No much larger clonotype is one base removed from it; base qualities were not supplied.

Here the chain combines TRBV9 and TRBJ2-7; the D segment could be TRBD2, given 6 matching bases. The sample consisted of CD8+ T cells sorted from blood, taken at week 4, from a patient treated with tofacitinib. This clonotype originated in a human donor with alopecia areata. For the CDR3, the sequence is CASSEGGGDYEQYF. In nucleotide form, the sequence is TGTGCCAGCAGCGAGGGAGGAGGGGATTACGAGCAGTACTTC.